The TCR beta chain under discussion was sequenced for a study of cytomegalovirus exposure and HLA in healthy donors. Study-wide context: Researchers previously reported finding some 110 million unique TCR beta sequences from 150 million to 200 million T cells.

Trimming took 1 base from V and 0 from J, leaving 19 bases between them. The CDR3 runs 18 residues. The germline gives CDR1 SGHRS, CDR2 YFSETQ. PCR amplification relied on 60 Vbeta primers (plus 13 Jbeta primers). The data were produced by immunoSEQ multiplex PCR, yet TCRdb's version contains in-frame clones alone and is incomplete. The table has about 150,000 clones, around 82% seen once; the top ten hold 5% to 7.5%. General study findings and limits: For most TCR sequences rarity was the rule, although some public TCRs occurred in many donors. A later examination showed that TCR association rates differed by HLA locus, with DRB1 most and HLA-C fewest. TCR beta sequences reportedly predicted most subjects' HLA-A and HLA-B alleles accurately.

As concerns this clone: What it binds is unknown.

The chain employs TRBV5-1 and TRBJ1-2; D perhaps matches TRBD1 (5 bases). This TCR derives from a woman aged 50 to 60 in good health and CMV-seropositive. Sample: PBMCs. CDR3 sequence reads: CASSLTRANGASNYGYTF. As DNA, the CDR3 is TGCGCCAGCAGCTTGACACGAGCCAATGGGGCTTCTAACTATGGCTACACCTTC.